The entry that follows covers one TCR beta chain sequence. Its antigen remains unknown. The sample comes from a study of CD8+ T cells in alopecia areata. The study, taken as a whole, reports: Under tofacitinib, fewer expanded CD8+ clones appeared among the top 100 scalp clones.

Sample treatment: oral pan-JAK inhibitor, 5-10 mg twice daily. This CDR3 is 14 amino acids long. The germline V gene encodes CDR1 SQVTM and CDR2 ANQGSEA. V lost 3 bases to trimming and J lost 6 bases, with 17 bases between them. Extracted RNA was reverse transcribed into cDNA, the sequencing template. The data were produced by immunoSEQ multiplex PCR, yet TCRdb's version contains in-frame clones alone and is incomplete. The table lists more than 200,000 clones, roughly 66% of them singletons. The origin of this receptor is a human donor with alopecia areata. The rearrangement uses TRBV29-1 and TRBJ1-2, with D perhaps matching TRBD1 (6 bases). Sequencing was performed on CD4+ T cells sorted from blood, taken at roughly week 45, from a patient treated with tofacitinib. In DNA form, the CDR3 reads TGCAGCGTTGACAACCGGGACACTTCCCATGGCTACACCTTC. Translation: CSVDNRDTSHGYTF. The complete variable domain, with remaining parts taken from reference TRBV29-1 and TRBJ1-2, reads SAVISQKPSRDICQRGTSLTIQCQVDSQVTMMFWYRQQPGQSLTLIATANQGSEATYESGFVIDKFPISRPNLTFSTLTVSNMSPEDSSIYLCSVDNRDTSHGYTFGSGTRLTVV.